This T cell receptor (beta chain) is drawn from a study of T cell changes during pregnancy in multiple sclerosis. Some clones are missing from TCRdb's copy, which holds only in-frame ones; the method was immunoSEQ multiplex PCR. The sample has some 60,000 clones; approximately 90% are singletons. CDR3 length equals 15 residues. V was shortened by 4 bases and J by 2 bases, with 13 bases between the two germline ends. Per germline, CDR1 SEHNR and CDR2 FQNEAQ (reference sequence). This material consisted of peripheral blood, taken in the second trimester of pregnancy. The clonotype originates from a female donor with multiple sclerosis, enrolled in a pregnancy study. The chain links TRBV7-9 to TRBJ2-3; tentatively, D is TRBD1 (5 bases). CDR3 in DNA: TGTGCCAGCAGCTCCGGTAGGGGCTTCACAGATACGCAGTATTTT. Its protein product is CASSSGRGFTDTQYF. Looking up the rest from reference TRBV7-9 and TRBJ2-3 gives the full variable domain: DTGVSQNPRHKITKRGQNVTFRCDPISEHNRLYWYRQTLGQGPEFLTYFQNEAQLEKSRLLSDRFSAERPKGSFSTLEIQRTEQGDSAMYLCASSSGRGFTDTQYFGPGTRLTVL.